This is a list of T cell receptor beta chains from one sample in a study of early stage breast cancer tumors. Using immunoSEQ multiplex PCR, the repertoire was profiled, and TCRdb retains in-frame clones only, with some absent. Of nearly 25,000 clones detected, about 67% appear once; the ten largest clones hold about a tenth. Source material: breast tumor tissue. All receptors come from a person between 60 and 70 years old with breast cancer. Both conserved end residues are trimmed from each CDR3. Fields, in order: CDR3 length, V gene, J gene, CDR3 protein.

CDR3 length: 14
V gene: TRBV21-1
J gene: TRBJ2-7
CDR3 protein: ASSKGSGGKTYEQY

CDR3 length: 12
V gene: TRBV10-2
J gene: TRBJ2-1
CDR3 protein: ASLSLAGNNEQF

CDR3 length: 13
V gene: TRBV4-3
J gene: TRBJ1-5
CDR3 protein: ASSQDFQSNQPQH

CDR3 length: 9
V gene: TRBV19
J gene: TRBJ1-4
CDR3 protein: ASSKLDKLF

CDR3 length: 10
V gene: TRBV5-1
J gene: TRBJ1-5
CDR3 protein: ASKAPQGPQH

CDR3 length: 14
V gene: TRBV5-6
J gene: TRBJ1-5
CDR3 protein: ASSLARGGSNQPQH

CDR3 length: 13
V gene: TRBV19
J gene: TRBJ1-1
CDR3 protein: ASSMLNTVNTEAF

CDR3 length: 13
V gene: TRBV5-6
J gene: TRBJ2-2
CDR3 protein: ASSQGQWITGELF

CDR3 length: 12
V gene: TRBV9
J gene: TRBJ1-1
CDR3 protein: ASSVGRGRTEAF

CDR3 length: 11
V gene: TRBV5-1
J gene: TRBJ2-2
CDR3 protein: ASSLDGTGELF

CDR3 length: 11
V gene: TRBV30
J gene: TRBJ1-1
CDR3 protein: AWGTGGRTEAF

CDR3 length: 14
V gene: TRBV5-5
J gene: TRBJ1-3
CDR3 protein: ASSKEPGRSGNTIY

CDR3 length: 13
V gene: TRBV5-6
J gene: TRBJ2-7
CDR3 protein: ASSLEGKGPYEQY

CDR3 length: 13
V gene: TRBV7-9
J gene: TRBJ2-3
CDR3 protein: ASSLGGIATDTQY

CDR3 length: 14
V gene: TRBV4-2
J gene: TRBJ2-5
CDR3 protein: ASSQDTGGASETQY

CDR3 length: 12
V gene: TRBV7-9
J gene: TRBJ2-7
CDR3 protein: ASSYGQGSYEQY

CDR3 length: 13
V gene: TRBV6-6
J gene: TRBJ2-5
CDR3 protein: ASSYSASGQETQY

CDR3 length: 13
V gene: TRBV30
J gene: TRBJ2-7
CDR3 protein: AWSVGGAGSYEQY

CDR3 length: 10
V gene: TRBV11-2
J gene: TRBJ2-7
CDR3 protein: ASSRDRDEQY

CDR3 length: 13
V gene: TRBV7-3
J gene: TRBJ1-2
CDR3 protein: ASSLMGSTGDGYT